A selection of T cell receptor beta chains follows, all from one sample in a study of naive and memory T cell subsets. TCRdb processed the UMI-ligation and nested PCR reads anew with MiXCR; each CDR3 protein has one entry. The profile shows roughly 100,000 distinct CDR3 sequences, about 15% of them singletons. Sequenced: naive CD8+ T cells from blood. These TCRs come from a human donor in good health. Each CDR3 is given with its conserved first and last residue.

v_gene: TRBV29-1
j_gene: TRBJ1-2
CDR3aa: CSVAAAGQLPF

v_gene: TRBV4-3
j_gene: TRBJ1-6
CDR3aa: CASSQDKVTSSYNSPLHF

v_gene: TRBV12-3/TRBV12-4
j_gene: TRBJ2-3
CDR3aa: CASSFVLPGTDTQYF

v_gene: TRBV28
j_gene: TRBJ1-1
CDR3aa: CASNPEIFTEAFF

v_gene: TRBV6-2/TRBV6-3
j_gene: TRBJ1-1
CDR3aa: CASSQLDRATEAFF

v_gene: TRBV7-9
j_gene: TRBJ2-7
CDR3aa: CASSFPGQNTYEQYF

v_gene: TRBV13
j_gene: TRBJ2-4
CDR3aa: CASSLAKNIQYF

v_gene: TRBV6-2/TRBV6-3
j_gene: TRBJ1-1
CDR3aa: CASSLQTGVTEAFF

v_gene: TRBV6-6
j_gene: TRBJ2-5
CDR3aa: CASSNPGTGKETQYF

v_gene: TRBV6-4
j_gene: TRBJ2-1
CDR3aa: CASDSGRVAGNEQFF

v_gene: TRBV2
j_gene: TRBJ2-1
CDR3aa: CASSERQTSGGSYNEQFF